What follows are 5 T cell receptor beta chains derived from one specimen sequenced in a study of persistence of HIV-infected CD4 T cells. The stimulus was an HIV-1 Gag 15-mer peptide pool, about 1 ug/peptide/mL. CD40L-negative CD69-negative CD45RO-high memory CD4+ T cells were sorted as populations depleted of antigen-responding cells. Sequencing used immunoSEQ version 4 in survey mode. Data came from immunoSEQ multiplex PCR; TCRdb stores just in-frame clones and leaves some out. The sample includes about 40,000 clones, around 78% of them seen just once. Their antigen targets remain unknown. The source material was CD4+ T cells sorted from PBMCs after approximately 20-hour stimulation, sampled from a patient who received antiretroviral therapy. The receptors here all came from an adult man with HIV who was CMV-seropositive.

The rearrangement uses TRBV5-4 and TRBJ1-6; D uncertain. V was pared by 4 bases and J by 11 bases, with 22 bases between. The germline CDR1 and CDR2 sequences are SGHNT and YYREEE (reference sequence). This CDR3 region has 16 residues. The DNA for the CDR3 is TGTGCCAGCAGCCATAACGACGCGAGCTTTCCCACACCCCTCCACTTT. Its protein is CASSHNDASFPTPLHF.

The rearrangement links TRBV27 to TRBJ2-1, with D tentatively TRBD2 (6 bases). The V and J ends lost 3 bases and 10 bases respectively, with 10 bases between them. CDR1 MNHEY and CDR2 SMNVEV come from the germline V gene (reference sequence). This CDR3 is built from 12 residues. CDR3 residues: CASSFLSGEQFF. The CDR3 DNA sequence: TGTGCCAGCAGTTTCCTAAGCGGGGAGCAGTTCTTC.

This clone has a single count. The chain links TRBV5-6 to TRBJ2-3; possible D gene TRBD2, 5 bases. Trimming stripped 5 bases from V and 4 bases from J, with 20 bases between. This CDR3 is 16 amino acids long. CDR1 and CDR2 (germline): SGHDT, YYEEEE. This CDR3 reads CASRPLGLAEADTQYF. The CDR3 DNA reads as TGTGCCAGCAGGCCTTTAGGGCTAGCCGAGGCAGATACGCAGTATTTT. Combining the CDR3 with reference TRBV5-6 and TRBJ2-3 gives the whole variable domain DAGVTQSPTHLIKTRGQQVTLRCSPKSGHDTVSWYQQALGQGPQFIFQYYEEEERQRGNFPDRFSGHQFPNYSSELNVNALLLGDSALYLCASRPLGLAEADTQYFGPGTRLTVL.

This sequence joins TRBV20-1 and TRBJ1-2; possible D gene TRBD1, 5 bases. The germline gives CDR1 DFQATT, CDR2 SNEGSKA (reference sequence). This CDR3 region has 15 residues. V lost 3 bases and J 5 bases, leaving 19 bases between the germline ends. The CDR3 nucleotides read TGCAGTGCTAGTTTAACCGGGACCCCAGGGTATGGCTACACCTTC. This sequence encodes CSASLTGTPGYGYTF.

The CDR3 bases are TGTGCCAGCAGCTTGGTTGGGTCTGATAATTCACCCCTCCACTTT. It specifies CASSLVGSDNSPLHF. This sequence joins TRBV5-6 and TRBJ1-6; D is unresolved. Looked up from germline, CDR1 is SGHDT and CDR2 is YYEEEE. Trimming cost V 0 bases and J 5 bases, with 9 bases left between them. This CDR3 region has 15 residues.